Below are 9 T cell receptor beta chains sequenced from a single sample in a study of blood T cells in healthy people across ages (dated by TCRdb to the mid-2010s). Libraries were made using 5' RACE. The sequencing machine was an Illumina HiSeq 2500. The second PCR ran for about 6 to 11 cycles and used a J-beta primer mix along with a sample-barcoded 5' primer. The public reads were reanalyzed by TCRdb: fastp trimming at Q25, MiXCR alignment, in-frame beta chains only. Rows merge per CDR3 protein into single entries with the most common DNA and genes. The sample table lists 660,000 or so distinct CDR3 sequences, around three fifths of them with a count of one. Jointly, the top ten make up 35% to 40% of the sample. The sequenced sample was blood. The receptor source for this set is a man between 60 and 70 years old in good health.

V gene TRBV7-2 combines with J gene TRBJ1-1; 7 bases fit TRBD1. CDR1 is SGHTA, CDR2 FQGNSA, per germline. The CDR3 has 16 residues. V trimming: 3 bases; J trimming: 7 bases; junction bases outside the gene matches: 14. CDR3: CASSLSPPGAGGEAFF. For the CDR3, the DNA is TGTGCCAGCAGCTTGTCCCCCCCTGGGGCAGGGGGTGAAGCTTTCTTT.

In the case of this clonotype: This may be a read error, as it is one base from a much larger clone. The chain combines TRBV28 with TRBJ2-5; 10 bases are a match to TRBD2. The CDR3 loop spans 13 amino acids. V lost 11 bases and J lost 5; bases outside the gene matches: 8. Germline CDR1 is MDHEN and CDR2 is SYDVKM. The DNA for the CDR3 is TGTGCCGGCGCGAGCGGGGGGGTCGAGACCCAGTACTTC. Translation: CAGASGGVETQYF.

The J gene is TRBJ2-3, the V gene TRBV6-2 or TRBV6-3; maybe TRBD2 (6 bases). Germline V gene sequence: CDR1 MNHEY, CDR2 SVGEGT. The CDR3 spans 16 residues. The germline V and J ends were trimmed by 2 bases and 0 bases, with 12 bases remaining between them. The CDR3: CASSYPQRASTDTQYF. Written as DNA, the CDR3 is TGTGCCAGCAGTTACCCCCAGCGGGCTAGCACAGATACGCAGTATTTT.

This clonotype showed up just once. The chain has TRBV5-1 and TRBJ1-1, with D uncertain. This CDR3 contains 15 residues. Looked up from germline, CDR1 is SGHRS and CDR2 is YFSETQ. Trimming took off 4 bases at V and 1 base at J, with 14 bases between the two ends. Here the CDR3 reads CASSGNSDSNTEAFF. The CDR3 coding sequence is TGCGCCAGCAGCGGAAACAGCGACTCGAACACTGAAGCTTTCTTT.

The count of this clonotype is one. This chain links TRBV7-2 with TRBJ2-5; 9 bases match TRBD2. TRBJ2-7 matches the DNA end more closely, so the J call is doubtful. The CDR3 spans 15 residues. The germline V gene encodes CDR1 SGHTA and CDR2 FQGNSA. The CDR3 coding sequence is TGTGCCAGCAGCTTAGGGGGACTAGCTATACACGAGCAGTACTTC. Amino acid sequence: CASSLGGLAIHEQYF.

Worth noting for this clonotype: This sequence may be a read error, since a much larger clone differs from it by one base. This chain joins TRBV20-1 and TRBJ1-1, with D hard to call. Germline CDR1 DFQATT, CDR2 SNEGSKA (reference sequence). This CDR3 is built from 14 residues. Trimming took 6 bases from V and 3 from J, leaving 17 bases between them. The CDR3 is CSAEGGRSYTEAFF. As DNA, the CDR3 is TGCAGTGCCGAAGGCGGCAGGTCCTACACTGAAGCTTTCTTT.

J is TRBJ2-5 and V is TRBV29-1, with D uncertain. This CDR3 is built from 12 residues. Germline CDR1 SQVTM, CDR2 ANQGSEA. Trimming shortened V by 4 bases and J by 0 bases, and 6 bases separated the two germline ends. CDR3 nucleotide sequence: TGCAGCGTTGGGCCAGACCAAGAGACCCAGTACTTC. This gives the protein CSVGPDQETQYF.

The chain links TRBV20-1 to TRBJ1-1, with D uncertain. The V and J ends lost 1 base and 1 base respectively, with 10 bases between them. The CDR3 extends over 14 amino acids. Germline V CDR1 and CDR2: DFQATT, SNEGSKA (reference sequence). CDR3 DNA sequence: TGCAGTGCTAGAGCCCCACGAGGGAACACTGAAGCTTTCTTT. It translates to CSARAPRGNTEAFF.

V is TRBV5-1 and J is TRBJ2-2; D remains ambiguous. Trimming removed 1 base from V and 0 bases from J, with 10 bases in between. Germline CDR1 SGHRS, CDR2 YFSETQ. The CDR3 is 16 residues long. DNA for the CDR3: TGCGCCAGCAGCTTGAACGTGGGATCGAACACCGGGGAGCTGTTTTTT. Amino acids: CASSLNVGSNTGELFF.